This note documents a single T cell receptor beta chain sequence. Its antigen has not been determined. No qualities accompany the bases; no much larger clone lies one base away. This entry belongs to a study of radiotherapy plus CTLA-4 blockade in lung cancer (dated by TCRdb to between 2018 and 2020). The study in broad terms: Among enrolled patients, approximately 18% had an objective response and 25% to 40% reached disease control.

Library preparation was by the immunoSEQ multiplex PCR assay. The immuneACCESS repertoire file appears here via TCRdb, limited to in-frame rearrangements. These files lack a portion of the clones; in checked studies, under half of the deficit traces to unresolved V genes, and the cause of the others is not known. The sample data list around 130,000 clones, and about 87% of these were observed just once. Jointly, the top ten make up over 6% of the sample. The germline V gene (reference sequence) provides CDR1 LNHDA and CDR2 SQIVND. Measured from the cysteine to the phenylalanine, the CDR3 is 14 residues long. Just CDR3 DNA is preserved here, 42 bases in frame from base 1. After removal of 6 bases from V and 7 bases from J, the junction retains 9 bases not matched to a gene. The full study reports these points: The strongest predictors of response, as reported, were early dynamic changes in blood T cell clones along with a rise in serum interferon-beta after radiation. After treatment with radiotherapy and ipilimumab, TCR clones that originated in tumors expanded in peripheral blood.

The study evaluated CTLA-4 blockade (ipilimumab) given together with focal radiation therapy in patients who had chemo-refractory metastatic non-small-cell lung cancer. Recombination linked TRBV19 to TRBJ1-5, and TRBD1 aligns with 7 junction nucleotides. This material consisted of peripheral blood, taken from a patient treated with radiotherapy plus ipilimumab. This TCR was sampled from a human donor with non-small cell lung cancer that progressed on radiotherapy plus ipilimumab. The CDR3 amino acid sequence is: CASSLRQGEQPQHF. The DNA sequence is as follows: TGTGCCAGTAGCCTTCGACAGGGAGAACAGCCCCAGCATTTT.